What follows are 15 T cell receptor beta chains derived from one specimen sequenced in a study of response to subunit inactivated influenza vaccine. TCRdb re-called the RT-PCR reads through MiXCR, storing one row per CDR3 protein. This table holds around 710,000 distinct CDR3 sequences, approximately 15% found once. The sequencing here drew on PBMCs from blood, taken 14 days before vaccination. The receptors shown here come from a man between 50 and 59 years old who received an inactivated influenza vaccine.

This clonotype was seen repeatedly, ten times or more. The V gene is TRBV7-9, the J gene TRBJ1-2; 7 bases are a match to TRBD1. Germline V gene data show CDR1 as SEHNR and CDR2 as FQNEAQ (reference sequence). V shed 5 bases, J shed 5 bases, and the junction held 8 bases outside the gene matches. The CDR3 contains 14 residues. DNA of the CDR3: TGTGCCAGCAGCAGTTCCGGGACAGCTTATGGCTACACCTTC. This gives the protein CASSSSGTAYGYTF.

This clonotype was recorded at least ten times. Here the CDR3 reads CSARWTGNYNEQFF. The CDR3, as DNA: TGCAGTGCTAGATGGACAGGGAACTACAATGAGCAGTTCTTC. This chain links TRBV20-1 with TRBJ2-1, with TRBD1 identical over 8 bases. The germline V gene has CDR1 DFQATT and CDR2 SNEGSKA (reference sequence). V was clipped by 2 bases and J by 3 bases; unmatched bases: 3. CDR3 length equals 14 residues.

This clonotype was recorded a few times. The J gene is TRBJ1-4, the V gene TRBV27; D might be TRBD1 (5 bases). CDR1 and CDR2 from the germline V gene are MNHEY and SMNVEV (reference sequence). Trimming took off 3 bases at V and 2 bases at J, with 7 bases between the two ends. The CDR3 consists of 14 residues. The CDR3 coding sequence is TGTGCCAGCAGTTTTGCAGGGACTAATGAAAAACTGTTTTTT. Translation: CASSFAGTNEKLFF.

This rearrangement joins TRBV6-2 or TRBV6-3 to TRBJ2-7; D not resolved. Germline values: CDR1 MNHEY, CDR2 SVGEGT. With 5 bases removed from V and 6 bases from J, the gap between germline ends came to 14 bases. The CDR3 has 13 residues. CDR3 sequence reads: CASSRTRTSEQYF. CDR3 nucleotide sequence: TGTGCCAGCAGTAGGACCAGGACCTCCGAGCAGTACTTC.

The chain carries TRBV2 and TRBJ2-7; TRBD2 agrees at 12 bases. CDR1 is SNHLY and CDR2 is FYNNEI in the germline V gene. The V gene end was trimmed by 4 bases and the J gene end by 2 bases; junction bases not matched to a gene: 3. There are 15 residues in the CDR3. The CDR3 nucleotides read TGTGCCAGCAGTGTGACTAGCGGGGGAACCTACGAGCAGTACTTC. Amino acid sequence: CASSVTSGGTYEQYF.

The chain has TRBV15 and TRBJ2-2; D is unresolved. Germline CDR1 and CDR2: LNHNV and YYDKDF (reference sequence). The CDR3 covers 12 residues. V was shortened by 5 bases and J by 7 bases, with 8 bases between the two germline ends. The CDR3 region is CATSPTGGELFF. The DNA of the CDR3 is TGTGCCACCAGCCCGACGGGCGGGGAGCTGTTTTTT.

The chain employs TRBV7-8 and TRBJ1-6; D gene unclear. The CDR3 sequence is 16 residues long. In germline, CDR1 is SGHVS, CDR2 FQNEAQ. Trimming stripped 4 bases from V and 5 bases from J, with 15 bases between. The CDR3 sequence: CASSSRQESNNSPLHF. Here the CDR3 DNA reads TGTGCCAGCAGCTCAAGACAAGAATCCAATAATTCACCCCTCCACTTT.

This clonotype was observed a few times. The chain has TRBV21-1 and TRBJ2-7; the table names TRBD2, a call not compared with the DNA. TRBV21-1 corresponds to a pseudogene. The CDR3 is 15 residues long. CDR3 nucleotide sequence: TGTGCCAGCAGCAAATGGTCAGGGACTACATACGAGCAGTACTTC. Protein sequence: CASSKWSGTTYEQYF.

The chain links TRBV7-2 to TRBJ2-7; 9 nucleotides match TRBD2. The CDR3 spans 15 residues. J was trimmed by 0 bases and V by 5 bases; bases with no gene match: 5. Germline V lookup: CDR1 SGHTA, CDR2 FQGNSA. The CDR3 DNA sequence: TGTGCCAGCAGCCCGGGCGGGGGGGCCTCCTACGAGCAGTACTTC. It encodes CASSPGGGASYEQYF.

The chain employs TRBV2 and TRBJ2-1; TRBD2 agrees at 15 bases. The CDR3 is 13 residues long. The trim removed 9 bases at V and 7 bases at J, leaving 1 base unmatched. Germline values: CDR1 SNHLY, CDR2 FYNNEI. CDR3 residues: CARGLAGGNEQFF. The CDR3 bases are TGTGCCAGGGGACTAGCGGGGGGTAATGAGCAGTTCTTC.

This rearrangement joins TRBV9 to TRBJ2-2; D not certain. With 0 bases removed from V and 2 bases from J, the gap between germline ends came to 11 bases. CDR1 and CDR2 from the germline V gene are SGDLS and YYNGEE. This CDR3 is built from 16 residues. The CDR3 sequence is CASSVGSQSNTGELFF. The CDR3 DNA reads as TGTGCCAGCAGCGTAGGTTCACAGTCCAACACCGGGGAGCTGTTTTTT.

CDR3 nucleotide sequence: TGTGCCAGCAGGGGGACCGGTGGGGGCTACGACGAGCAGTACTTC. Amino acid sequence: CASRGTGGGYDEQYF. This rearrangement joins TRBV28 to TRBJ2-7; the D gene is possibly TRBD1 (6 bases). Trimming pared 6 bases from V and 5 bases from J, leaving 20 bases between. This CDR3 contains 15 residues. CDR1 and CDR2 from the germline V gene are MDHEN and SYDVKM.

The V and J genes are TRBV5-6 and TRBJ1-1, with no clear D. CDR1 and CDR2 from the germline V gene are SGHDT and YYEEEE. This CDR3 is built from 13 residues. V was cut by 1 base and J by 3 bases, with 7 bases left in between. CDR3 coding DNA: TGTGCCAGCAGCTTGCCGGACCACACTGAAGCTTTCTTT. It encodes CASSLPDHTEAFF.

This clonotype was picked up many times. CDR3 DNA sequence: TGTGCCAGCAGTTACGGGGGATCTGGCTACACCTTC. Its translation is CASSYGGSGYTF. The chain employs TRBV6-6 and TRBJ1-2; TRBD1 might be the D (5 bases). Trimming cost V 2 bases and J 7 bases, with 8 bases left between them. In germline, CDR1 is MNHNY, CDR2 SVGAGI (reference sequence). There are 12 residues in the CDR3.

The CDR3 region has the DNA TGTGCCAGCAGTTTCGGCTTCTCTTCTGGAAACACCATATATTTT. It codes for CASSFGFSSGNTIYF. The J gene is TRBJ1-3, the V gene TRBV12-3 or TRBV12-4; D ambiguous. V lost 3 bases to trimming and J lost 1 base, with 10 bases between them. There are 15 residues in the CDR3.